This T cell receptor (beta chain) was profiled in a study of T cell repertoires in cytomegalovirus infection. Whole-study results and caveats: Carriers of CMV plus the relevant HLA were identified by cumulative public TCR beta family frequency.

One entry per CDR3 protein, called by TCRdb with MiXCR from the reads. The sample has hundreds of thousands of distinct CDR3 sequences, approximately 33% seen once. V shed 6 bases and J shed 10 bases, with 12 bases lying between them. The CDR3 contains 11 residues. The germline V gene has CDR1 SQVTM and CDR2 ANQGSEA. This clonotype was counted between two and nine times. The target antigen is unknown. The receptor was derived from a human donor in good health (CMV status not recorded). Some clones in this sample may be carry-over from other donors' samples. The specimen was cultured CD8+ T cells from PBMCs, collected from culture after CMV antigen stimulation. The chain joins TRBV29-1 to TRBJ1-4; D call uncertain. The CDR3 sequence is CSVRRSGKLFF. The CDR3 nucleotides read TGCAGCGTGCGTCGTTCGGGAAAACTGTTTTTT.